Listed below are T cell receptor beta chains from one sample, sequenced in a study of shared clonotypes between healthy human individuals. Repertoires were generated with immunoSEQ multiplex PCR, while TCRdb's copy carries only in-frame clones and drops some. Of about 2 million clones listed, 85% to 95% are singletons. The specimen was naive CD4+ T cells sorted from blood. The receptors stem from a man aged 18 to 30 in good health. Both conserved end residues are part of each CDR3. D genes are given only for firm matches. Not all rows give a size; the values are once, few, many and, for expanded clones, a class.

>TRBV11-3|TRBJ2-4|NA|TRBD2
TGTGCCAGCAGCTTAGATGGGGGACTAGCGGGATTTATAGCCAAAAACATTCAGTACTTC
CASSLDGGLAGFIAKNIQYF
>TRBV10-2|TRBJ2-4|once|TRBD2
TGCGCCAGCAGTGAGTCGGTACTAGCGGGGATAGCCAAAAACATTCAGTACTTC
CASSESVLAGIAKNIQYF
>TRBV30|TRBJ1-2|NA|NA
TGTGCCTGGGCCGGGACTCGAGGAGGGGGCTACACCTTC
CAWAGTRGGGYTF
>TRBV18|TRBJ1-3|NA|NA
TGTGCCAGCTCACCCAGGGAAGGGGGCTCTGGAAACACCATATATTTT
CASSPREGGSGNTIYF
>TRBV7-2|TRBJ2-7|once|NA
TGTGCCAGCAGCTACGGGCTGGGACTCAGCTCCTACGAGCAGTACTTC
CASSYGLGLSSYEQYF
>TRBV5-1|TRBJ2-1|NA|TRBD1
TGCGCCAGCAGCGACAGGGGATCCTACAATGAGCAGTTCTTC
CASSDRGSYNEQFF
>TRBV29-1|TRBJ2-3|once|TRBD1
TGCAGCGTTCGGACAGGGGTCCCAGATACGCAGTATTTT
CSVRTGVPDTQYF
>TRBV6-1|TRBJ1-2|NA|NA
TGTGCCAGCAGTGAACTTGCACCCTATGGCTACACCTTC
CASSELAPYGYTF
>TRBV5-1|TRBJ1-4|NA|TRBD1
TGCGCCAGCAGCTTGACAGGGGGGGAGGAAAAACTGTTTTTT
CASSLTGGEEKLFF
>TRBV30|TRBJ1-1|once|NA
TGTGCCTGGAGTCGACAGCCTGGGGGTGAAGCTTTCTTT
CAWSRQPGGEAFF
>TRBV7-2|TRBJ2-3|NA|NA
TGTGCCAGCAGCTTAATGGGGGGTGGCACAGATACGCAGTATTTT
CASSLMGGGTDTQYF
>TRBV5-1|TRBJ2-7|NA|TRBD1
TGCGCCAGCAGCTTGAGGGGGCGCGTCTACGAGCAGTACTTC
CASSLRGRVYEQYF
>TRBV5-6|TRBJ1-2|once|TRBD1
TGTGCCAGCAGCTGGGGGGACAGGGTAACTCTTGGCTACACCTTC
CASSWGDRVTLGYTF
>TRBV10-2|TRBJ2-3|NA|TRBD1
TGCGCCAGCACTTGGACAGGGAGAGGAACAGATACGCAGTATTTT
CASTWTGRGTDTQYF
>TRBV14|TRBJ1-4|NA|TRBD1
TGTGCCAGCAGCCAAGACTCTTCCGGGACAGCCCCGTTTTTT
CASSQDSSGTAPFF
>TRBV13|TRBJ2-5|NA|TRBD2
TGTGCCAGCAGCATAAGACTAGCGGGGGTGCATATAAAAGAGACCCAGTACTTC
CASSIRLAGVHIKETQYF
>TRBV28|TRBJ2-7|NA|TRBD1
TGTGCCAGCAGTCCCCCGGGACAGGGGGACGAGCAGTACTTC
CASSPPGQGDEQYF
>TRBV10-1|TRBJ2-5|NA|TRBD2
TGCGCCAGCAGGTCCGGGACTAGCGGACAAGAGACCCAGTACTTC
CASRSGTSGQETQYF
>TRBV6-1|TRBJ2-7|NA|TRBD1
TGTGCCAGCCGGACAGGGCCTAGCTACGAGCAGTACTTC
CASRTGPSYEQYF
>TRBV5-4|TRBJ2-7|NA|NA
TGTGCCAGCAGCTTCTCGTCTAGCGCTAGGGACGAGCAGTACTTC
CASSFSSSARDEQYF
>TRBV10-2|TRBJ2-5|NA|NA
TGCGCCACTGAACAGGGACGGGTGGGGACCCAGTACTTC
CATEQGRVGTQYF
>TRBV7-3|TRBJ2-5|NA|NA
TGTGCCAGCAGCTTAAATCTAGACAGAGAGACCCAGTACTTC
CASSLNLDRETQYF
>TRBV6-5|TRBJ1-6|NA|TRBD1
TGTGCCAGCAGAGTGACAGGGGAGAGGATTTCACCCCTCCACTTT
CASRVTGERISPLHF
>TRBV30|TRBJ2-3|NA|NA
TGTGCCTGGAGTGTGAGGGGGAGTGGGGATACGCAGTATTTT
CAWSVRGSGDTQYF
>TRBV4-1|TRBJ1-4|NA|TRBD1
TGCGCCAGCAGCCGGGGGACAGACCTTAATGAAAAACTGTTTTTT
CASSRGTDLNEKLFF
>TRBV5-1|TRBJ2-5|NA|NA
TGCGCCAGCAGCTTAGGAGTAGCCTACCAAGAGACCCAGTACTTC
CASSLGVAYQETQYF
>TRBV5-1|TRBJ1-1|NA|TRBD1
TGCGCCAGCAGCGGGGACAGGGGAAGTACTGAAGCTTTCTTT
CASSGDRGSTEAFF
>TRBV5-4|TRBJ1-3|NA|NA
TGTGCCAGCAGCTTGGAGGGGTCTGGAAACACCATATATTTT
CASSLEGSGNTIYF
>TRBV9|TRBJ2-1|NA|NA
TGTGCCAGCAGCGTATTCCCGGGACTCCTAAACAATGAGCAGTTCTTC
CASSVFPGLLNNEQFF
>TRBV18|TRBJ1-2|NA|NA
TGTGCCAGCTCACCACCGACAGCCCTTGGCTACACCTTC
CASSPPTALGYTF
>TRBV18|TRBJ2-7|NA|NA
TGTGCCAGCTCACCCCCCACAGGGACCACCTACGAGCAGTACTTC
CASSPPTGTTYEQYF
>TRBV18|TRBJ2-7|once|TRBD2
TGTGCCAGCTCACAACGGGGGGGCCTGACCTACGAGCAGTACTTC
CASSQRGGLTYEQYF